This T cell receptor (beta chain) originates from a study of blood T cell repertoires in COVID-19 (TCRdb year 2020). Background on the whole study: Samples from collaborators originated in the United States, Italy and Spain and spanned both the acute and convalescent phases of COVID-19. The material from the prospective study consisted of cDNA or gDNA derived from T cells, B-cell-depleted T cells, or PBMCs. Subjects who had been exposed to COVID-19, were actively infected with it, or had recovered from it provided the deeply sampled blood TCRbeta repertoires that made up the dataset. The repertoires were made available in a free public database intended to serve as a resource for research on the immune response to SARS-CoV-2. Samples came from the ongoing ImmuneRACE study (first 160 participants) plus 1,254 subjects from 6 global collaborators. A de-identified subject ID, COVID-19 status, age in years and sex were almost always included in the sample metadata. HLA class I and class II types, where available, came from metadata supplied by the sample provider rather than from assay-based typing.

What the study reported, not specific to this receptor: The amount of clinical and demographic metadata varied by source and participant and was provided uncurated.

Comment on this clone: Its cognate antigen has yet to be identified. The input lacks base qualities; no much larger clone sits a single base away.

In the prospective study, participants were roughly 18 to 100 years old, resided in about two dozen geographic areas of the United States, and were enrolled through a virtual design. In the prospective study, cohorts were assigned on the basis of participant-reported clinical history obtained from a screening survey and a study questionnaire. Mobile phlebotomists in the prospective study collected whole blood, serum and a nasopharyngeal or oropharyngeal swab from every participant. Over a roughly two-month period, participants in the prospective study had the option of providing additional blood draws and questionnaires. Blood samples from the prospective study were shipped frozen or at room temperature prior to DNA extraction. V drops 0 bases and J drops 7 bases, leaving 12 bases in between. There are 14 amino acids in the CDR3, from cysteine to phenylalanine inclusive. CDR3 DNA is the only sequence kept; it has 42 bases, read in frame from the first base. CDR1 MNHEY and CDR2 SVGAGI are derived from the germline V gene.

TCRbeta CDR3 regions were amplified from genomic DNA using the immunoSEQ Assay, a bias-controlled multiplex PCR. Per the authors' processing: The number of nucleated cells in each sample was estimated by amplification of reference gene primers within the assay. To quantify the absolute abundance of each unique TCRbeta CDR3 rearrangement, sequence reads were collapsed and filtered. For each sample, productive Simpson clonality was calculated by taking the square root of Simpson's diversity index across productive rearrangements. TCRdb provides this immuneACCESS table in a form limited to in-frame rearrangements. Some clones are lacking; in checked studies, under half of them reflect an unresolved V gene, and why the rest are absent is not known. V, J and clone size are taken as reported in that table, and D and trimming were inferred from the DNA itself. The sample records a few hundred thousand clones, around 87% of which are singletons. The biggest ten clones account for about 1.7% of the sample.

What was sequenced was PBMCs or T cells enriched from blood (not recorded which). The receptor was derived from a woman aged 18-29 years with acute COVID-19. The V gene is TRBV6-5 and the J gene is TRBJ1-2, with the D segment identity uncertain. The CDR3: CASSYSSGGLGYTF. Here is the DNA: TGTGCCAGCAGTTACTCGAGTGGTGGGCTTGGCTACACCTTC.